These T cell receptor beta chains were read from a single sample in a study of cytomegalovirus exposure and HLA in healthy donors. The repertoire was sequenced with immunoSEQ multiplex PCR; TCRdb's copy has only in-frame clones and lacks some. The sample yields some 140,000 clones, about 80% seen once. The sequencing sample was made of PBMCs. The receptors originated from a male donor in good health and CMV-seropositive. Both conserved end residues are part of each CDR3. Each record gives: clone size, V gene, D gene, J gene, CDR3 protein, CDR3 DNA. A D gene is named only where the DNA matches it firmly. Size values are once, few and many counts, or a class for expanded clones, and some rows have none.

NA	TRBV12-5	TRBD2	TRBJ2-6	CASALGLAGFSGANVLTF	TGTGCTAGTGCTCTGGGACTAGCGGGCTTCTCTGGGGCCAACGTCCTGACTTTC
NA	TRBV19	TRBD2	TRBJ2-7	CASSIHPGTSGTFSYEQYF	TGTGCCAGTAGTATCCACCCCGGGACTAGCGGGACATTCAGCTACGAGCAGTACTTC
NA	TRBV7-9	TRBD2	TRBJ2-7	CASESTLAGDTVYEQYF	TGTGCCAGCGAATCTACGCTAGCGGGAGATACGGTCTACGAGCAGTACTTC
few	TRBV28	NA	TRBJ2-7	CASSLSADSTYEQYF	TGTGCCAGCAGTTTAAGCGCTGACAGCACCTACGAGCAGTACTTC
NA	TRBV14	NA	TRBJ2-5	CASSQLAGSQETQYF	TGTGCCAGCAGCCAATTGGCGGGGAGCCAAGAGACCCAGTACTTC
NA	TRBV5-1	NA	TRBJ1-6	CASSPDWSSYNSPLHF	TGCGCCAGCAGCCCGGACTGGAGCTCCTATAATTCACCCCTCCACTTT
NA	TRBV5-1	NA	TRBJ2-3	CASSPRQATTDTQYF	TGCGCCAGCAGCCCCCGACAGGCAACGACAGATACGCAGTATTTT
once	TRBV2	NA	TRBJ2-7	CASGNYEQYF	TGTGCCAGCGGCAACTACGAGCAGTACTTC
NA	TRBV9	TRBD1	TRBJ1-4	CASSVAGTGGEKLFF	TGTGCCAGCAGCGTAGCCGGGACAGGGGGCGAAAAACTGTTTTTT
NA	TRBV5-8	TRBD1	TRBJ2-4	CASSLVLRTGANIQYF	TGTGCCAGCAGCTTGGTACTAAGGACAGGGGCCAACATTCAGTACTTC
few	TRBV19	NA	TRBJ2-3	CASSWGTSTDTQYF	TGTGCCAGTAGTTGGGGGACTTCTACAGATACGCAGTATTTT
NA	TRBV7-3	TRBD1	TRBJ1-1	CASSTQGSTEAFF	TGTGCCAGCAGCACACAGGGGAGCACTGAAGCTTTCTTT
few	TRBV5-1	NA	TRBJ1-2	CASSLVGGTYGYTF	TGCGCCAGCAGCTTGGTGGGGGGAACCTATGGCTACACCTTC
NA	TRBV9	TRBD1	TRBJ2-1	CASSVGWQGARNEQFF	TGTGCCAGCAGCGTAGGTTGGCAGGGGGCGAGGAATGAGCAGTTCTTC
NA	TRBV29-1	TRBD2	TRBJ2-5	CSVGLPGGQETQYF	TGCAGCGTTGGCCTACCGGGAGGGCAAGAGACCCAGTACTTC
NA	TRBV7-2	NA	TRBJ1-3	CASSSQRGNTIYF	TGTGCCAGCAGCTCACAAAGAGGAAACACCATATATTTT
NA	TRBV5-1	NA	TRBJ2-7	CASSSYRRDEQYF	TGCGCCAGCAGCTCATACAGGAGGGACGAGCAGTACTTC
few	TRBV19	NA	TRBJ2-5	CASSISASGGAWETQYF	TGTGCCAGTAGTATAAGCGCTAGTGGAGGGGCCTGGGAGACCCAGTACTTC
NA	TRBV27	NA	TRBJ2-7	CASSLQGYYDYGEQYF	TGTGCCAGCAGTTTACAGGGTTACTACGATTACGGCGAGCAGTACTTC
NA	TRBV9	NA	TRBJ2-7	CASSVSPGTSTYEQYF	TGTGCCAGCAGCGTCAGCCCCGGGACTTCCACCTACGAGCAGTACTTC
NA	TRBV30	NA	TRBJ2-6	CAWSRRTGTILRGANVLTF	TGTGCCTGGAGTAGGAGGACAGGGACTATTCTGCGGGGGGCCAACGTCCTGACTTTC
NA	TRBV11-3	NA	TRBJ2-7	CASSLGGTNYEQYF	TGTGCCAGCAGCTTAGGCGGGACCAATTACGAGCAGTACTTC
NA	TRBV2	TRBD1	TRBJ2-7	CASRVRGLAYEQYF	TGTGCCAGCAGGGTCAGGGGGTTGGCCTACGAGCAGTACTTC
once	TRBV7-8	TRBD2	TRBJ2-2	CAIDSGSVPGELFF	TGTGCCATTGATAGCGGGAGTGTTCCCGGGGAGCTGTTTTTT
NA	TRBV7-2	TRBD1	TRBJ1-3	CASSSTGGSGNTIYF	TGTGCCAGCAGCAGTACAGGGGGCTCTGGAAACACCATATATTTT
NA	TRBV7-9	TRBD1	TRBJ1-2	CASSFKGAHYGYTF	TGTGCCAGCAGCTTTAAGGGGGCGCATTATGGCTACACCTTC
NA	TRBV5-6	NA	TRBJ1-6	CASTTGQRNSPLHF	TGTGCCAGCACCACCGGACAGAGGAATTCACCCCTCCACTTT
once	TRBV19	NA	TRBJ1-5	CASSIEGRGSANQPQHF	TGTGCCAGTAGTATCGAGGGCCGCGGGTCAGCGAATCAGCCCCAGCATTTT
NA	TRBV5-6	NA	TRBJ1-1	CASSLVKGPANTEAFF	TGTGCCAGCAGCTTGGTAAAGGGGCCCGCGAACACTGAAGCTTTCTTT
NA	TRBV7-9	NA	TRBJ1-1	CASSPQQGMNTEAFF	TGTGCCAGCAGCCCCCAACAGGGTATGAACACTGAAGCTTTCTTT
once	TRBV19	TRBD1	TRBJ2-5	CASSPRWATGGTWTQYF	TGTGCCAGTAGTCCCCGATGGGCTACAGGGGGCACATGGACCCAGTACTTC
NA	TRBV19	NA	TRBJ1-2	CASSILIGGDYGYTF	TGTGCCAGTAGTATCTTAATAGGTGGAGACTATGGCTACACCTTC
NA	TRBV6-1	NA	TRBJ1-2	CASTNPTELVYGYTF	TGTGCCAGCACTAACCCGACAGAGCTCGTCTATGGCTACACCTTC
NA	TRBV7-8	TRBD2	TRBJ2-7	CASSLWREKNEQYF	TGTGCCAGCAGCTTATGGCGGGAGAAGAACGAGCAGTACTTC
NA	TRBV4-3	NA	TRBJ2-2	CASSQEVGLRTGELFF	TGCGCCAGCAGCCAAGAGGTGGGACTCAGGACCGGGGAGCTGTTTTTT
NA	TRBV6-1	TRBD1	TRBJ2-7	CASSVGTGQSYEQYF	TGTGCCAGCAGTGTAGGGACAGGGCAATCCTACGAGCAGTACTTC
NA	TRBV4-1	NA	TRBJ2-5	CASSQGFSTGRETQYF	TGCGCCAGCAGCCAAGGATTCAGCACAGGGCGAGAGACCCAGTACTTC
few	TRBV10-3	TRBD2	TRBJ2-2	CAISDPSGVIGELFF	TGTGCCATCAGTGACCCTAGCGGGGTAATCGGGGAGCTGTTTTTT
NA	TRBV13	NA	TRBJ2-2	CASSATGNRELFF	TGTGCCAGCAGCGCCACAGGGAACCGGGAGCTGTTTTTT
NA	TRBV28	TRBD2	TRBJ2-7	CASGWGGTSYEQYF	TGTGCCAGCGGGTGGGGGGGGACCAGCTACGAGCAGTACTTC
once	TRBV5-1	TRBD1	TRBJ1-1	CASSPDRVLRSEAFF	TGCGCCAGCAGCCCAGACAGGGTTTTGAGATCTGAAGCTTTCTTT
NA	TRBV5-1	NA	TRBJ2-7	CASSQLGNYEQYF	TGCGCCAGCAGCCAACTAGGAAACTACGAGCAGTACTTC
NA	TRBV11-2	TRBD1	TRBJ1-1	CASSLEGWRQGRRAEAFF	TGTGCCAGCAGCTTAGAGGGTTGGAGACAGGGGAGGAGGGCTGAAGCTTTCTTT
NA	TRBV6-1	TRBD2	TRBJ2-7	CASSERERSYEQYF	TGTGCCAGCAGCGAGCGGGAGAGGTCCTACGAGCAGTACTTC
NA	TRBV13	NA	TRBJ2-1	CASSPLPGFYNEQFF	TGTGCCAGCAGCCCACTCCCGGGATTCTACAATGAGCAGTTCTTC
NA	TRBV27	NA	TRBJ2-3	CASQATTDTQYF	TGTGCGAGCCAGGCGACCACAGATACGCAGTATTTT
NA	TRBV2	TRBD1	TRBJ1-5	CASSGQGNNQPQHF	TGTGCCAGCAGCGGACAGGGGAACAATCAGCCCCAGCATTTT